Each of the 26 T cell receptor beta chains below was sequenced from the same sample in a study of PD-L1 blockade in urothelial cancer. TCRdb's copy holds only in-frame clones and misses some; the assay was immunoSEQ multiplex PCR. This table holds 45,000 or so clones, 88% found once. The material was PBMCs, obtained around atezolizumab (anti-PD-L1) treatment. These receptors all stem from an elderly man with urothelial cancer.

This rearrangement joins TRBV11-2 to TRBJ2-3; tentatively, D is TRBD2 (6 bases). The germline V and J ends were trimmed by 4 bases and 6 bases, with 17 bases remaining between them. The CDR3 spans 15 residues. Germline V lookup: CDR1 SGHAT, CDR2 FQNNGV. CDR3 coding DNA: TGTGCCAGCAGCTCATACGGGAGTCCCCCGGATACGCAGTATTTT. It translates to CASSSYGSPPDTQYF.

This chain links TRBV28 with TRBJ2-2; maybe TRBD1 (5 bases). CDR1 and CDR2 (germline): MDHEN, SYDVKM. Trimming shortened V by 2 bases and J by 6 bases, and 16 bases separated the two germline ends. The CDR3 totals 16 residues. CDR3: CASSLGAPMEPGELFF. The DNA of the CDR3 is TGTGCCAGCAGTTTAGGGGCACCCATGGAGCCCGGGGAGCTGTTTTTT.

The chain recombines TRBV10-1 with TRBJ2-1; the D is unclear. Per the germline V gene, CDR1 is WNHNN and CDR2 is SYGVQD (reference sequence). The CDR3 runs 15 residues. The germline V and J ends were trimmed by 6 bases and 0 bases, with 12 bases remaining between them. The CDR3: CASRATPSSYNEQFF. CDR3 coding DNA: TGCGCCAGCAGAGCGACTCCGAGCTCCTACAATGAGCAGTTCTTC.

This clone turned up a few times. The chain carries TRBV7-2 and TRBJ1-2; D is uncertain. There are 14 residues in the CDR3. V was cut by 4 bases and J by 2 bases, with 11 bases left in between. Germline CDR1 is SGHTA and CDR2 is FQGNSA. The CDR3 loop reads CASSSRVSNYGYTF. The CDR3 DNA sequence: TGTGCCAGCAGCTCGCGGGTGTCCAACTATGGCTACACCTTC. The entire variable domain, with the rest obtained from reference TRBV7-2 and TRBJ1-2, is as follows: GAGVSQSPSNKVTEKGKDVELRCDPISGHTALYWYRQSLGQGLEFLIYFQGNSAPDKSGLPSDRFSAERTGGSVSTLTIQRTQQEDSAVYLCASSSRVSNYGYTFGSGTRLTVV.

This clone was seen a single time. The V and J genes are TRBV2 and TRBJ2-3; 9 bases map to TRBD2. The CDR3 is 16 amino acids. The germline CDR1 and CDR2 sequences are SNHLY and FYNNEI. Trimming removed 6 bases from V and 2 bases from J; junction bases left unmatched: 9. DNA for the CDR3: TGTGCCAGCAGCTCCCTAGCGGGATCTTTCACAGATACGCAGTATTTT. Protein sequence: CASSSLAGSFTDTQYF.

This chain links TRBV7-9 with TRBJ2-7, with D tentatively TRBD2 (5 bases). The CDR3 is 14 residues long. V was cut by 4 bases and J by 2 bases, with 12 bases left in between. The germline V gene has CDR1 SEHNR and CDR2 FQNEAQ (reference sequence). In nucleotides, the CDR3 is TGTGCCAGCAGCTCCCCTGACGGGACCTACGAGCAGTACTTC. Its translation: CASSSPDGTYEQYF.

This rearrangement joins TRBV6-5 to TRBJ1-1; D ambiguous. The V gene lost 6 bases and the J gene lost 0 bases, with 5 bases spanning the gap. CDR1 is MNHEY and CDR2 is SVGAGI in the germline V gene. The CDR3 contains 12 residues. The CDR3 DNA reads TGTGCCAGCAGGACACTGAACACTGAAGCTTTCTTT. Translated, it gives CASRTLNTEAFF.

The V and J genes are TRBV5-4 and TRBJ2-2; D is tentatively TRBD1 or TRBD2 (5 bases each). The ends were cut back, 4 bases at V and 5 bases at J, with 18 bases in the middle. The CDR3 is made up of 16 amino acids. CDR1 is SGHNT and CDR2 is YYREEE in the germline V gene (reference sequence). CDR3 sequence (DNA): TGTGCCAGCAGCCTGGGGACCCCCGGGGTGACCGGGGAGCTGTTTTTT. Protein product: CASSLGTPGVTGELFF.

The chain combines TRBV25-1 with TRBJ1-2, with 8 bases aligning to TRBD1. V was clipped by 3 bases and J by 7 bases; unmatched bases: 10. CDR1 and CDR2 from the germline V gene are MGHDK and SYGVNS. CDR3 length equals 15 residues. CDR3 sequence (DNA): TGTGCCAGCAGTGATTACGGACAGGGAGGCGGTGGCTACACCTTC. Amino acid sequence: CASSDYGQGGGGYTF.

This chain uses TRBV19 with TRBJ2-5; 12 positions agree with TRBD2. The length of the CDR3 is 16 residues. V lost 5 bases and J lost 4; bases outside the gene matches: 8. The germline V gene encodes CDR1 LNHDA and CDR2 SQIVND (reference sequence). The CDR3 loop is CASSLTSGSFGETQYF. The CDR3 DNA sequence: TGTGCCAGTAGTTTGACTAGCGGGAGTTTTGGAGAGACCCAGTACTTC.

CDR3: CASSFPDRINTEAFF. In DNA form, the CDR3 reads TGTGCCAGCAGCTTTCCGGACAGGATTAACACTGAAGCTTTCTTT. J is TRBJ1-1 and V is TRBV5-4; 7 positions match TRBD1. Germline CDR1 and CDR2: SGHNT and YYREEE (reference sequence). CDR3 length equals 15 residues. V shed 2 bases, J shed 2 bases, and the junction held 6 bases outside the gene matches.

The J gene is TRBJ2-5, the V gene TRBV15; 8 bases are a match to TRBD2. The DNA end favors TRBJ2-7, so the J call may be wrong. This CDR3 region has 16 residues. The germline gives CDR1 LNHNV, CDR2 YYDKDF (reference sequence). In nucleotides, the CDR3 is TGTGCCACCAGCAGAGGGAGCGGGAGTTACTCCTACGAGCAGTACTTC. This gives the protein CATSRGSGSYSYEQYF.

The chain joins TRBV9 to TRBJ2-7; 8 positions agree with TRBD1. V was clipped by 4 bases and J by 0 bases; unmatched bases: 6. The length of the CDR3 is 15 residues. The germline V gene has CDR1 SGDLS and CDR2 YYNGEE. In nucleotides, the CDR3 is TGTGCCAGCAGCCCAAGGACAGGGAACTCCTACGAGCAGTACTTC. The encoded protein is CASSPRTGNSYEQYF.

CDR3 residues: CASSPRQGQPYGYTF. The CDR3 bases are TGCGCCAGCAGCCCACGTCAGGGACAGCCCTATGGCTACACCTTC. The genes are TRBV4-1 and TRBJ1-2; 7 bases fit TRBD1. V trimming: 4 bases; J trimming: 4 bases; junction bases outside the gene matches: 9. There are 15 residues in the CDR3. Per the germline V gene, CDR1 is MGHRA and CDR2 is YSYEKL.

This clone occurred once. The V and J genes are TRBV30 and TRBJ2-3, with 7 nucleotides matching TRBD2. In germline, CDR1 is GTSNPN, CDR2 SVGIG (reference sequence). Losses at the gene ends were 0 bases for V and 0 bases for J; bases not matched to a gene: 3. This CDR3 is 15 amino acids long. CDR3 sequence: CAWSVPAGSTDTQYF. The CDR3 coding sequence is TGTGCCTGGAGTGTACCAGCGGGGAGCACAGATACGCAGTATTTT.

The chain links TRBV28 to TRBJ2-1; 7 nucleotides agree with TRBD2. This CDR3 is 15 amino acids long. CDR1 is MDHEN, CDR2 SYDVKM, per germline. The V gene end was trimmed by 7 bases and the J gene end by 9 bases; junction bases not matched to a gene: 15. The CDR3, as DNA: TGTGCCAGCACCCCCCCGGTGACTAGCATCGGTGAGCAGTTCTTC. It specifies CASTPPVTSIGEQFF.

The chain uses TRBV7-9 and TRBJ2-2; 8 bases are a match to TRBD1. V shed 5 bases, J shed 9 bases, and the junction held 17 bases outside the gene matches. Germline CDR1 SEHNR, CDR2 FQNEAQ (reference sequence). This CDR3 contains 17 residues. CDR3 loop: CASSPDPGTGDHRELFF. In DNA form, the CDR3 reads TGTGCCAGCAGCCCCGACCCCGGGACAGGAGACCACCGGGAGCTGTTTTTT. Full variable domain (remainder filled in from reference TRBV7-9 and TRBJ2-2): DTGVSQNPRHKITKRGQNVTFRCDPISEHNRLYWYRQTLGQGPEFLTYFQNEAQLEKSRLLSDRFSAERPKGSFSTLEIQRTEQGDSAMYLCASSPDPGTGDHRELFFGEGSRLTVL.

The rearrangement joins TRBV4-3 to TRBJ2-3; no firm D call. In germline, CDR1 is LGHNA, CDR2 YSLEER. Trimming pared 0 bases from V and 4 bases from J, leaving 14 bases between. This CDR3 spans 16 amino acids. CDR3 sequence: CASSQDYSVVSDTQYF. The DNA for the CDR3 is TGCGCCAGCAGCCAAGATTATTCGGTAGTCTCAGATACGCAGTATTTT.

The chain joins TRBV5-4 to TRBJ2-5, with 8 bases matching TRBD2. Germline V gene sequence: CDR1 SGHNT, CDR2 YYREEE (reference sequence). This CDR3 has 13 residues. V was clipped by 4 bases and J by 9 bases; unmatched bases: 8. The CDR3 DNA follows: TGTGCCAGCAGCCCCGGGGGGGGTGGGGCCCAGTACTTC. It translates to CASSPGGGGAQYF. The whole variable domain, filled in from reference TRBV5-4 and TRBJ2-5, reads ETGVTQSPTHLIKTRGQQVTLRCSSQSGHNTVSWYQQALGQGPQFIFQYYREEENGRGNFPPRFSGLQFPNYSSELNVNALELDDSALYLCASSPGGGGAQYFGPGTRLLVL.

J is TRBJ1-4 and V is TRBV4-1, with 7 nucleotides matching TRBD1. The CDR3 sequence is 19 residues long. Germline loops: CDR1 MGHRA, CDR2 YSYEKL. The trim removed 2 bases at V and 8 bases at J, leaving 20 bases unmatched. The CDR3 region is CASSQRRPQARQGVEKLFF. DNA of the CDR3: TGCGCCAGCAGCCAAAGGAGGCCCCAGGCTCGGCAGGGGGTGGAAAAACTGTTTTTT.

The chain combines TRBV29-1 with TRBJ1-2, with D tentatively TRBD1 (6 bases). The V end was cut by 4 bases, the J end by 5 bases, with 11 bases between. The CDR3 length is 12 residues. CDR1 is SQVTM and CDR2 is ANQGSEA in the germline V gene. As DNA, the CDR3 is TGCAGCGTTGGGTCACAGGGTTATGGCTACACCTTC. It codes for CSVGSQGYGYTF. The full variable domain, with the rest looked up from reference TRBV29-1 and TRBJ1-2, is SAVISQKPSRDICQRGTSLTIQCQVDSQVTMMFWYRQQPGQSLTLIATANQGSEATYESGFVIDKFPISRPNLTFSTLTVSNMSPEDSSIYLCSVGSQGYGYTFGSGTRLTVV.

The rearrangement joins TRBV14 to TRBJ2-5, with 7 bases aligning to TRBD2. There are 17 residues in the CDR3. With V trimmed by 4 bases and J by 3 bases, 14 bases remained unmatched. Germline V gene lookup returns CDR1 SGHDN and CDR2 FVKESK. The CDR3 DNA reads as TGTGCCAGCAGCCCCCGGGCGGGAGAGCCCTCAAAAGAGACCCAGTACTTC. It specifies CASSPRAGEPSKETQYF.

The V call is TRBV19, the J call TRBJ1-2; D may be TRBD1 (6 bases). V gave up 5 bases and J gave up 8 bases, with 15 bases separating them. The germline gives CDR1 LNHDA, CDR2 SQIVND (reference sequence). The CDR3 sequence is 13 residues long. CDR3 nucleotides: TGTGCCAGTAGTTCTCAGACAGGAGGAGGCTACACCTTC. Translation gives CASSSQTGGGYTF.

V and J are TRBV6-5 and TRBJ2-1, with D maybe TRBD2 (5 bases). Germline-derived CDR1 and CDR2 are MNHEY and SVGAGI. This CDR3 is built from 14 residues. V was cut by 8 bases and J by 2 bases, with 13 bases left in between. This chain's CDR3 is CASARGFTYNEQFF. The CDR3 DNA sequence: TGTGCCAGCGCACGGGGATTTACCTACAATGAGCAGTTCTTC.

This clone was recorded only once. The chain joins TRBV5-1 to TRBJ2-7; D is possibly TRBD1 (6 bases). This CDR3 spans 14 amino acids. With 3 bases removed from V and 1 base from J, the gap between germline ends came to 11 bases. CDR1 and CDR2 (germline): SGHRS, YFSETQ. The CDR3 sequence is CASSWEGGSYEQYF. DNA for the CDR3: TGCGCCAGCAGCTGGGAAGGGGGATCCTACGAGCAGTACTTC.

The V gene is TRBV6-4, the J gene TRBJ2-7; D uncertain. Per germline, CDR1 MRHNA and CDR2 SNTAGT. This CDR3 has 15 amino acids. V lost 3 bases and J 4 bases, leaving 16 bases between the germline ends. The CDR3, as DNA: TGTGCCAGCAGTGAAGTACAGAACATTGATTACGAGCAGTACTTC. The encoded protein is CASSEVQNIDYEQYF.